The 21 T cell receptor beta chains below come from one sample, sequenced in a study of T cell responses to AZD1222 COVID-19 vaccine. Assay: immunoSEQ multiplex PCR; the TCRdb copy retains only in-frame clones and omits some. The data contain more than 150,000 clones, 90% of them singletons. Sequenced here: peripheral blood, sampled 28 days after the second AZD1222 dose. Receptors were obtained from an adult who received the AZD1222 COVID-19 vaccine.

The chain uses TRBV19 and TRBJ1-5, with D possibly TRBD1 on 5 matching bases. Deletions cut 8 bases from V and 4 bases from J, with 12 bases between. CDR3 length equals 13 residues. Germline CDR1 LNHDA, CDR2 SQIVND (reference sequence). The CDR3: CASQDKGNQPQHF. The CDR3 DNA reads TGTGCCAGTCAGGATAAGGGGAATCAGCCCCAGCATTTT.

The CDR3 loop reads CATSESGLARYNEQFF. The CDR3 DNA reads as TGTGCCACCAGTGAGTCGGGACTAGCGCGCTACAATGAGCAGTTCTTC. The genes are TRBV24-1 and TRBJ2-1; 10 bases line up with TRBD2. CDR1 KGHDR and CDR2 SFDVKD come from the germline V gene. The CDR3 totals 16 residues. V was pared by 4 bases and J by 3 bases, with 5 bases of the junction left unmatched.

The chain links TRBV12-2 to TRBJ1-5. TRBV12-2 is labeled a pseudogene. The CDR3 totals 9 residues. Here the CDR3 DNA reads TGTGCAAGTCATCAGCCCCAGCATTTT. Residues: CASHQPQHF.

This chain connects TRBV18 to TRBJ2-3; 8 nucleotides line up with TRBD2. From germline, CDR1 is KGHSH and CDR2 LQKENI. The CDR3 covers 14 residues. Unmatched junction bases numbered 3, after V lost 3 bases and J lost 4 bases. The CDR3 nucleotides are TGTGCCAGCTCACCTCGGGGGGGGCCAGATACGCAGTATTTT. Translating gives CASSPRGGPDTQYF.

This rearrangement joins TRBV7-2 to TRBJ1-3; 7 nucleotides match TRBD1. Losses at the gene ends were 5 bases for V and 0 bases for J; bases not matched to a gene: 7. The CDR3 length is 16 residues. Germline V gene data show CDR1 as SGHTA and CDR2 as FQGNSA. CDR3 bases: TGTGCCAGCAGCGTACAGGGGCCGCTCTCTGGAAACACCATATATTTT. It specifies CASSVQGPLSGNTIYF.

For the CDR3, the DNA is TGTGCCAGCTTCGGTAGAGGGCTTACAAACATTCAGTACTTC. Translation gives CASFGRGLTNIQYF. The J gene is TRBJ2-4, the V gene TRBV6-5; the D gene is possibly TRBD2 (5 bases). The V and J ends lost 8 bases and 6 bases respectively, with 17 bases between them. The length of the CDR3 is 14 residues. Looked up from germline, CDR1 is MNHEY and CDR2 is SVGAGI.

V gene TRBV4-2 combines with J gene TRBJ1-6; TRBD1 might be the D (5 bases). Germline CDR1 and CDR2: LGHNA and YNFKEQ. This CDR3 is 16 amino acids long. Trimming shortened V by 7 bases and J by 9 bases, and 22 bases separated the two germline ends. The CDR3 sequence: CASTRSFQGRGSPLHF. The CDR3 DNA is TGTGCCAGCACCCGGTCCTTCCAGGGCCGTGGTTCACCCCTCCACTTT.

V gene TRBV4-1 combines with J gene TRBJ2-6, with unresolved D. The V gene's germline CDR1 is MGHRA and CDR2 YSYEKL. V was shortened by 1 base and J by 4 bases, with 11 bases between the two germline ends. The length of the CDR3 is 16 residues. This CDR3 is CASSQAAGLGANVLTF. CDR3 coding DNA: TGCGCCAGCAGCCAAGCGGCCGGTCTCGGGGCCAACGTCCTGACTTTC.

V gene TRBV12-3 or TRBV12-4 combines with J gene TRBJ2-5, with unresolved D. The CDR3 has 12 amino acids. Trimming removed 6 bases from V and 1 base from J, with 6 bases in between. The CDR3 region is CASSGGQETQYF. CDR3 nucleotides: TGTGCCAGCAGCGGCGGCCAAGAGACCCAGTACTTC.

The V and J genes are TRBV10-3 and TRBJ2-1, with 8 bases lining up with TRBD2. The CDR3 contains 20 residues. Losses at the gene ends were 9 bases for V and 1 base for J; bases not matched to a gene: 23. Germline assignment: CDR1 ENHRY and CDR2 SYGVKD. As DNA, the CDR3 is TGTGCCATTGGTCGAGGGCGGGCTAGCGGGTACCAAGCATCCTACAATGAGCAGTTCTTC. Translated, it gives CAIGRGRASGYQASYNEQFF.

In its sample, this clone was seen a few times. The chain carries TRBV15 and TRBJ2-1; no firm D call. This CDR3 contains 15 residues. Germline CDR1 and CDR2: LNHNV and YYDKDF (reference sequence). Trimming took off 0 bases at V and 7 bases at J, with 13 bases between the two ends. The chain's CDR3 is CATSRDSQNHNEQFF. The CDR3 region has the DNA TGTGCCACCAGCAGAGATTCCCAAAACCATAATGAGCAGTTCTTC.

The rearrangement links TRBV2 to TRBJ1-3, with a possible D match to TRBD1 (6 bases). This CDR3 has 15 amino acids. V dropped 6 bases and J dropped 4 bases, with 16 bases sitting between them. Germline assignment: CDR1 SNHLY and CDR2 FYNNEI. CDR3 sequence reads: CASSHGFQGGNTIYF. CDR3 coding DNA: TGTGCCAGCAGCCACGGATTCCAGGGGGGAAACACCATATATTTT.

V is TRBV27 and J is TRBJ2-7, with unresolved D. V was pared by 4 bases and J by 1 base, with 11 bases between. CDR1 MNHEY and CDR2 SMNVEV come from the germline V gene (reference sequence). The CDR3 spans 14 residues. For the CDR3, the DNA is TGTGCCAGCAGTTCGAGTACGGTATCCTACGAGCAGTACTTC. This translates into CASSSSTVSYEQYF.

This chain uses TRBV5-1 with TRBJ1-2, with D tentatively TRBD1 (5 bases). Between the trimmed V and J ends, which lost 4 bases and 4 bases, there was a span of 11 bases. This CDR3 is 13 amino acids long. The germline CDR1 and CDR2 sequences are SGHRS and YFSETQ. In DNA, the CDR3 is TGCGCCAGCAGCCCATCGGGGGGCTATGGCTACACCTTC. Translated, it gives CASSPSGGYGYTF.

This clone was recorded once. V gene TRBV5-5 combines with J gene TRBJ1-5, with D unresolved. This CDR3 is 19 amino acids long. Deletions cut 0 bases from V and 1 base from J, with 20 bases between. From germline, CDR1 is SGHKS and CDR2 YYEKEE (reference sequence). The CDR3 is CASSLGPGSSLWSNQPQHF. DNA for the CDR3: TGTGCCAGCAGCTTGGGACCGGGTTCTAGTTTATGGAGCAATCAGCCCCAGCATTTT.

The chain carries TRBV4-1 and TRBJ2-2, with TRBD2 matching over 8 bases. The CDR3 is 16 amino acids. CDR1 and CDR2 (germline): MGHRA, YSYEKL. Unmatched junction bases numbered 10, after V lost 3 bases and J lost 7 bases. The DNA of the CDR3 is TGCGCCAGCAGCCATGCCCCTACTCTAGCGGGCGGGGAGCTGTTTTTT. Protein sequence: CASSHAPTLAGGELFF.

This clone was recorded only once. CDR3 bases: TGTGCCAGCAGCTTAGCGATAGGCAGCGGCGTCTATGGCTACACCTTC. Protein product: CASSLAIGSGVYGYTF. The chain carries TRBV7-2 and TRBJ1-2, with D unclear. The CDR3 contains 16 residues. Germline V gives CDR1 SGHTA, CDR2 FQGNSA. The ends were cut back, 0 bases at V and 4 bases at J, with 15 bases in the middle.

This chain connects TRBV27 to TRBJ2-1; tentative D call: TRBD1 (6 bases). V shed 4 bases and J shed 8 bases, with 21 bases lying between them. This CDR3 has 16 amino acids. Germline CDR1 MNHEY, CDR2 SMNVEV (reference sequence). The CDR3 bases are TGTGCCAGCAGTTCCCCCCTTCACGATAAGGGGGATGAGCAGTTCTTC. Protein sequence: CASSSPLHDKGDEQFF.

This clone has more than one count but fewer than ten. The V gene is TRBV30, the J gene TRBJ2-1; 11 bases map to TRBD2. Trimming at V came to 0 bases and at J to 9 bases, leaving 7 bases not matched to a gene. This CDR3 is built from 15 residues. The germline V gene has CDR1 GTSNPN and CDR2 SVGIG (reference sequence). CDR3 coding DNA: TGTGCCTGGAGTGTGTTAGCGGGGGGGCTAAGTGAGCAGTTCTTC. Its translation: CAWSVLAGGLSEQFF.

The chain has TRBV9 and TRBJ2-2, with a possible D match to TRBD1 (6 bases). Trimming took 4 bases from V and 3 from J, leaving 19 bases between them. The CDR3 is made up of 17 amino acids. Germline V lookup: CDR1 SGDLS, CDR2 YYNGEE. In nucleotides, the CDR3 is TGTGCCAGCAGCTCTCGAGGGGGATCCCGGCACACCGGGGAGCTGTTTTTT. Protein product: CASSSRGGSRHTGELFF.

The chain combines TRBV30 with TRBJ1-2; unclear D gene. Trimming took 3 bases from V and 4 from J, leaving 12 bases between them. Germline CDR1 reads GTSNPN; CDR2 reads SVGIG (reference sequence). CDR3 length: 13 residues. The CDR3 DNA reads TGTGCCTGGAGCCGTATAGGTCCCTATGGCTACACCTTC. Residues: CAWSRIGPYGYTF.